The TCR beta chain described here comes from a study of T cell responses to AZD1222 COVID-19 vaccine. Across the whole study: Researchers grouped second doses given at about 4 or about 12 weeks into one pool.

Regarding the study as a whole: Elevations in Spike-specific TCR breadth and depth followed administration of two AZD1222 doses. Recipients of AZD1222 seropositive at baseline numbered only 5 to 7. Unmutated variant regions are reportedly the target of nearly half of TCRs that are spike-specific.

TCRdb's table, derived via immunoSEQ multiplex PCR, lists solely in-frame clones and lacks some. The sample has 90,000 to 120,000 clones, about nine tenths seen once. With V trimmed by 8 bases and J by 3 bases, 3 bases remained unmatched. The CDR3 consists of 11 residues. Germline loops: CDR1 SQVTM, CDR2 ANQGSEA. For this clone: Its antigen is as yet unknown.

This specimen was peripheral blood, taken on day 0 of AZD1222 vaccination. The TCR originated in an adult in good health. The chain is built from TRBV29-1 and TRBJ1-2, with 7 bases matching TRBD1. In DNA form, the CDR3 reads TGCAGCCTTGGACAGGACTATGGCTACACCTTC. Amino acid sequence: CSLGQDYGYTF.